The 6 T cell receptor beta chains given below trace back to one sample, sequenced in a study of cytomegalovirus exposure and HLA in healthy donors. Profiling relied on immunoSEQ multiplex PCR, and the TCRdb table lists in-frame clones only, not all of them. The data hold under 85,000 clones, with nearly 95% observed a single time. Sequenced input: PBMCs. Receptors originate from a woman aged 18-29 years in good health and CMV-seronegative.

This clone was seen once. This sequence joins TRBV5-1 and TRBJ2-7; the match to TRBD2 covers 10 bases. The CDR3 is made up of 20 amino acids. The germline V gene encodes CDR1 SGHRS and CDR2 YFSETQ. Germline trimming cut 3 bases from V and 6 bases from J; bases unmatched to any gene: 24. CDR3 protein: CASSSGGGGLAARGMIEQYF. Here the CDR3 DNA reads TGCGCCAGCAGCTCGGGCGGGGGTGGACTAGCGGCCCGAGGTATGATCGAGCAGTACTTC.

The rearrangement joins TRBV7-2 to TRBJ2-5; 13 bases match TRBD2. CDR1 and CDR2 from the germline V gene are SGHTA and FQGNSA. The CDR3 is 18 residues long. Losses at the gene ends were 5 bases for V and 1 base for J; bases not matched to a gene: 10. CDR3 sequence: CASSKTSGGAGGQETQYF. The DNA of the CDR3 is TGTGCCAGCAGCAAAACTAGCGGGGGGGCCGGTGGCCAAGAGACCCAGTACTTC.

The CDR3, as DNA: TGTGCCAGCAGCAGACGGACTAGCGGGAGATTCGATGAGCAGTTCTTC. Its translation: CASSRRTSGRFDEQFF. The J gene is TRBJ2-1, the V gene TRBV11-1; 13 nucleotides agree with TRBD2. J lost 8 bases, V lost 5 bases, and 9 bases had no gene match. This CDR3 has 16 residues. Per germline, CDR1 SGHAT and CDR2 FQDESV (reference sequence).

Turning to this clone: Compared with germline, one end of the junction differs, possibly owing to a read error. The chain recombines TRBV7-7 with TRBJ2-1, with 9 bases that match TRBD2. The CDR3 runs 16 residues. The germline V gene has CDR1 SSHAT and CDR2 FNYEAQ (reference sequence). CDR3 region: CASSPWGGGAVGEQFF. For the CDR3, the DNA is TGTGCTAGCAGCCCCTGGGGCGGGGGGGCGGTCGGTGAGCAGTTCTTC.

This chain joins TRBV27 and TRBJ1-6; D gene ambiguous. Germline CDR1 reads MNHEY; CDR2 reads SMNVEV (reference sequence). V lost 1 base, J lost 5 bases, and 9 bases lay in between. The length of the CDR3 is 15 residues. The CDR3 spells CASSLLRAHNSPLHF. DNA for the CDR3: TGTGCCAGCAGTTTATTGAGGGCTCATAATTCACCCCTCCACTTT.

V is TRBV6-1 and J is TRBJ2-7; D gene uncertain. V was shortened by 0 bases and J by 2 bases, with 8 bases between the two germline ends. Germline loops: CDR1 MNHNS, CDR2 SASEGT. This CDR3 is built from 14 residues. The CDR3 reads CASSEAEEAYEQYF. The DNA for the CDR3 is TGTGCCAGCAGTGAAGCCGAAGAGGCCTACGAGCAGTACTTC.